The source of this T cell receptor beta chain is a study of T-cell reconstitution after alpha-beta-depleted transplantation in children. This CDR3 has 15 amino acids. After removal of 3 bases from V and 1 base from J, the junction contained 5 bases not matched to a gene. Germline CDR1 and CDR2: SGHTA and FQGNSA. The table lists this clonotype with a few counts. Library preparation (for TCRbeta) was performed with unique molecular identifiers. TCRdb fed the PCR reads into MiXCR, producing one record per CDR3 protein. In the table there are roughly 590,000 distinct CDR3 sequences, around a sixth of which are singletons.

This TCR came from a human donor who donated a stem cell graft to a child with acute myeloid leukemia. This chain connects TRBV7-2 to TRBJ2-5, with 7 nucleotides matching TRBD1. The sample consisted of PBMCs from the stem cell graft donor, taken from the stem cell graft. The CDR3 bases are TGTGCCAGCAGCTTTATAAGGGGGCCCCAAGAGACCCAGTACTTC. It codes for CASSFIRGPQETQYF.